Below, 25 T cell receptor beta chains from the same sample are listed, as sequenced in a study of human T cells and chemical hapten exposure. TCRdb re-called the RACE reads with MiXCR, one entry per CDR3 protein. The sample consists of some 120,000 distinct CDR3 sequences, approximately 9.5% of them appearing once. Time point here: healthy volunteer bleed at 2 weeks. Unfractionated whole blood served as the source for total RNA extraction. Material: whole blood. Receptors were obtained from a male donor in good health. Some clones in this sample may be carry-over from other donors' samples.

With regard to this clonotype: One end of the junction varies from germline; a read error may be responsible. The J gene is TRBJ1-3, the V gene TRBV18, with unresolved D. This CDR3 is built from 13 residues. Germline V CDR1 and CDR2: KGHSH, LQKENI. CDR3 in amino acids: CVSSPYDGNTIYF. The CDR3 nucleotides read TGTGTCAGCTCACCATACGATGGAAACACCATATATTTT.

This clonotype was counted a few times. V is TRBV7-9 and J is TRBJ1-1; D is unclear. Germline CDR1 SEHNR, CDR2 FQNEAQ (reference sequence). The CDR3 is 13 amino acids. V shed 3 bases and J shed 3 bases, with 8 bases lying between them. CDR3 amino acids: CASSLNGDTEAFF. CDR3 DNA sequence: TGTGCCAGCAGCTTGAATGGGGACACTGAAGCTTTCTTT.

The table lists this clonotype with a few counts. Here the CDR3 reads CASSYDRAGANVLTF. DNA for the CDR3: TGCGCCAGCAGCTACGACAGGGCTGGGGCCAACGTCCTGACTTTC. This chain joins TRBV5-1 and TRBJ2-6, with 7 bases lining up with TRBD1. This CDR3 comprises 15 residues. Trimming at V came to 3 bases and at J to 2 bases, leaving 2 bases not matched to a gene. Germline values: CDR1 SGHRS, CDR2 YFSETQ.

In its sample, this clonotype was seen a few times. The chain uses TRBV28 and TRBJ1-1; D gene uncertain. Germline V gene lookup returns CDR1 MDHEN and CDR2 SYDVKM. Trimming took 5 bases from V and 1 from J, leaving 14 bases between them. The CDR3 runs 15 residues. The CDR3 here is CASSHEQLPNTEAFF. For the CDR3, the DNA is TGTGCCAGCAGTCACGAACAGTTACCGAACACTGAAGCTTTCTTT. The variable domain in full, completed from reference TRBV28 and TRBJ1-1, reads DVKVTQSSRYLVKRTGEKVFLECVQDMDHENMFWYRQDPGLGLRLIYFSYDVKMKEKGDIPEGYSVSREKKERFSLILESASTNQTSMYLCASSHEQLPNTEAFFGQGTRLTVV.

The sample holds a few counts of this clonotype. The chain has TRBV7-9 and TRBJ1-1, with D hard to call. Per germline, CDR1 SEHNR and CDR2 FQNEAQ (reference sequence). The CDR3 is made up of 12 amino acids. V lost 5 bases, J lost 11 bases, and 15 bases lay in between. DNA for the CDR3: TGTGCCAGCAGCCGGGTAGGAGAGGTGGCTTTCTTT. Translated: CASSRVGEVAFF.

This clonotype has just a few counts. V and J are TRBV20-1 and TRBJ1-1, with D possibly TRBD1 on 6 matching bases. Germline values: CDR1 DFQATT, CDR2 SNEGSKA (reference sequence). V dropped 0 bases and J dropped 5 bases, with 16 bases sitting between them. This CDR3 is built from 15 residues. The DNA for the CDR3 is TGCAGTGCTAGAGAGGCAGGGGCCGAGTCGACTGAAGCTTTCTTT. It codes for CSAREAGAESTEAFF.

The rearrangement uses TRBV5-8 and TRBJ1-1, with 7 bases matching TRBD1. V shed 4 bases and J 4 bases; nucleotides not matched to a gene: 4. Germline CDR1 reads SGHTS; CDR2 reads YDEGEE. The CDR3 has 13 residues. The CDR3, as DNA: TGTGCCAGCAGCATGGACAGGTTCACTGAAGCTTTCTTT. Protein product: CASSMDRFTEAFF.

This clonotype was recorded a few times. This chain connects TRBV30 to TRBJ1-1, with D unclear. Germline CDR1 reads GTSNPN; CDR2 reads SVGIG (reference sequence). CDR3 length: 12 residues. V shed 4 bases and J shed 4 bases, with 10 bases lying between them. The CDR3 DNA reads as TGTGCCTGGATAGGGCTCGCCACTGAAGCTTTCTTT. Amino acids: CAWIGLATEAFF.

This chain's CDR3 is CASTPPGRRGSTYEQYF. The CDR3 DNA reads as TGTGCCAGCACCCCTCCAGGGCGGAGGGGGTCCACCTACGAGCAGTACTTC. The V and J genes are TRBV7-9 and TRBJ2-7; the D call may be TRBD1 or TRBD2 (6 bases each). With 7 bases removed from V and 2 bases from J, the gap between germline ends came to 24 bases. CDR1 is SEHNR and CDR2 is FQNEAQ in the germline V gene (reference sequence). The CDR3 is made up of 17 amino acids.

The chain is built from TRBV12-3 or TRBV12-4 and TRBJ2-1; D is undetermined. V was clipped by 6 bases and J by 6 bases, with 9 bases between them. This CDR3 is 12 amino acids long. CDR3 residues: CASSPHTNEQFF. The DNA of the CDR3 is TGTGCCAGCAGCCCTCACACCAATGAGCAGTTCTTC.

J is TRBJ1-5 and V is TRBV27; 12 bases align to TRBD1. V trimming: 7 bases; J trimming: 4 bases; junction bases outside the gene matches: 5. Looked up from germline, CDR1 is MNHEY and CDR2 is SMNVEV (reference sequence). The CDR3 runs 15 residues. The CDR3 protein is CASKAGQGANQPQHF. CDR3 bases: TGTGCCAGCAAGGCGGGACAGGGGGCGAATCAGCCCCAGCATTTT.

This clonotype was found a few times. The V call is TRBV7-2, the J call TRBJ2-1; D may match TRBD1 or TRBD2 (5 bases each). The V and J ends lost 3 bases and 9 bases respectively, with 18 bases between them. Germline assignment: CDR1 SGHTA and CDR2 FQGNSA. CDR3 size: 15 residues. CDR3 DNA: TGTGCCAGCAGCTTGACGTTAGCGTGGGACGGTGAGCAGTTCTTC. This translates into CASSLTLAWDGEQFF.

In this sample, this clonotype turned up many times. This rearrangement joins TRBV7-2 to TRBJ2-7; TRBD2 is a possible D gene (6 bases). Germline values: CDR1 SGHTA, CDR2 FQGNSA. This CDR3 is 14 amino acids long. V lost 6 bases and J lost 2, with 14 bases in between. CDR3 sequence reads: CASRSSGQAYEQYF. In nucleotides, the CDR3 is TGTGCCAGCAGATCCAGCGGGCAGGCCTACGAGCAGTACTTC.

The chain has TRBV27 and TRBJ2-2, with D maybe TRBD1 (6 bases). Germline V gene data show CDR1 as MNHEY and CDR2 as SMNVEV (reference sequence). V was cut by 2 bases and J by 6 bases, with 10 bases left in between. The CDR3 consists of 14 residues. The CDR3 DNA reads as TGTGCCAGCAGTTTAACAGGGTACCCCGGGGAGCTGTTTTTT. It is translated as CASSLTGYPGELFF.

The chain has TRBV12-3 or TRBV12-4 and TRBJ2-5; tentatively, D is TRBD1 (6 bases). V was trimmed by 8 bases and J by 4 bases, leaving 11 bases between them. The CDR3 totals 12 residues. CDR3 DNA: TGTGCCAGCGGGGGCCCGGGAGAGACCCAGTACTTC. Residues: CASGGPGETQYF.

This clonotype was seen a handful of times. The CDR3 nucleotides are TGCGCCAGCAGCCCTGGAGGGACAGGGGTCCCAGAGACCCAGTACTTC. It translates to CASSPGGTGVPETQYF. This chain joins TRBV5-1 and TRBJ2-5; 10 nucleotides agree with TRBD1. Trimming cost V 4 bases and J 4 bases; bases outside gene matches: 10. This CDR3 contains 16 residues. The germline V gene has CDR1 SGHRS and CDR2 YFSETQ.

The table lists this clonotype with many counts. V usage is TRBV4-3 and J usage is TRBJ2-5; 8 nucleotides match TRBD2. The CDR3 totals 15 residues. The V segment lost 0 bases and the J segment 9 bases; nucleotides outside the gene matches: 9. The germline gives CDR1 LGHNA, CDR2 YSLEER. The CDR3 sequence is CASSQDTGTSFPQYF. The CDR3 coding sequence is TGCGCCAGCAGCCAAGACACCGGGACTAGTTTCCCCCAGTACTTC.

The chain links TRBV5-4 to TRBJ2-7; weak D call: TRBD1 (5 bases). Germline CDR1 and CDR2: SGHNT and YYREEE (reference sequence). The CDR3 has 12 amino acids. V lost 10 bases and J lost 7, with 18 bases in between. In DNA, the CDR3 is TGTGCCGGCGGCCGCGACCAGGGAGAGCAGTACTTC. It is translated as CAGGRDQGEQYF.

V gene TRBV28 combines with J gene TRBJ2-1, with unresolved D. Looked up from germline, CDR1 is MDHEN and CDR2 is SYDVKM. V was shortened by 10 bases and J by 6 bases, with 7 bases between the two germline ends. This CDR3 comprises 10 residues. CDR3 region: CATSLNEQFF. The CDR3 bases are TGTGCCACCTCTCTCAATGAGCAGTTCTTC.

Many counts were recorded for this clonotype. The chain is built from TRBV29-1 and TRBJ1-1; D gene ambiguous. CDR3 size: 14 residues. V dropped 4 bases and J dropped 0 bases, with 12 bases sitting between them. CDR1 and CDR2 from the germline V gene are SQVTM and ANQGSEA. The CDR3 region has the DNA TGCAGCGTTGTTGGGCAGAGGATGAACACTGAAGCTTTCTTT. It encodes CSVVGQRMNTEAFF.

This clonotype was detected only a few times. This chain links TRBV3-1 with TRBJ2-7, with D unresolved. Germline CDR1 and CDR2: LGHDT and YNNKEL (reference sequence). The CDR3 loop spans 11 amino acids. The V gene lost 4 bases and the J gene lost 3 bases, with 4 bases spanning the gap. Here the CDR3 reads CASSPLYEQYF. The CDR3 coding sequence is TGTGCCAGCAGCCCACTCTACGAGCAGTACTTC.

In its sample, this clonotype was seen many times. The chain joins TRBV4-2 to TRBJ2-3, with D tentatively TRBD2 (5 bases). CDR1 and CDR2 (germline): LGHNA, YNFKEQ. This CDR3 comprises 17 residues. The ends were cut back, 0 bases at V and 0 bases at J, with 13 bases in the middle. CDR3 amino acids: CASSQDPPGLSTDTQYF. CDR3 nucleotides: TGTGCCAGCAGCCAAGATCCCCCGGGGTTGAGCACAGATACGCAGTATTTT.

This clonotype was seen only a few times. The J gene is TRBJ2-7, the V gene TRBV4-3; TRBD1 matches at 7 bases. Per germline, CDR1 LGHNA and CDR2 YSLEER. CDR3 length equals 16 residues. The V segment lost 0 bases and the J segment 3 bases; nucleotides outside the gene matches: 8. In DNA form, the CDR3 reads TGCGCCAGCAGCCAAGATAGCGACAGGGAAATCTACGAGCAGTACTTC. This translates into CASSQDSDREIYEQYF.

The genes are TRBV29-1 and TRBJ2-1, with D tentatively TRBD2 (6 bases). CDR3 length: 13 amino acids. Per the germline V gene, CDR1 is SQVTM and CDR2 is ANQGSEA. V lost 6 bases, J lost 0 bases, and 9 bases lay in between. The CDR3 loop reads CSVLGGSYNEQFF. The CDR3 bases are TGCAGCGTCCTCGGGGGCTCCTACAATGAGCAGTTCTTC.

This clonotype has a handful of counts. The chain joins TRBV7-2 to TRBJ2-1; D may be TRBD2 (6 bases). The CDR3 sequence is 12 residues long. Germline V CDR1 and CDR2: SGHTA, FQGNSA. V lost 5 bases and J 7 bases, leaving 9 bases between the germline ends. CDR3 region: CASSPSGNEQFF. CDR3 in DNA: TGTGCCAGCAGCCCCAGCGGGAATGAGCAGTTCTTC.